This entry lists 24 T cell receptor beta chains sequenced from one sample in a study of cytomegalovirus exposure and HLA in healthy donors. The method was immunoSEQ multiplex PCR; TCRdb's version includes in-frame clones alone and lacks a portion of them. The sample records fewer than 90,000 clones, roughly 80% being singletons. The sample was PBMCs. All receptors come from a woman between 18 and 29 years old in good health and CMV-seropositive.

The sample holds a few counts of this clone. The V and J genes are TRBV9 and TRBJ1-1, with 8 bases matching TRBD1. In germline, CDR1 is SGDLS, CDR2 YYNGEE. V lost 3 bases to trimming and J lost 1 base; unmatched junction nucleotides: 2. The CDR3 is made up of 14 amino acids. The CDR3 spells CASSGQGWNTEAFF. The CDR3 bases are TGTGCCAGCAGCGGACAGGGGTGGAACACTGAAGCTTTCTTT. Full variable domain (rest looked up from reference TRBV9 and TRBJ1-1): DSGVTQTPKHLITATGQRVTLRCSPRSGDLSVYWYQQSLDQGLQFLIQYYNGEERAKGNILERFSAQQFPDLHSELNLSSLELGDSALYFCASSGQGWNTEAFFGQGTRLTVV.

The CDR3 region has the DNA TGCGCCAGCAGCCAAGAGGGCAGGGATAACACTGAAGCTTTCTTT. Its protein is CASSQEGRDNTEAFF. The chain is built from TRBV4-1 and TRBJ1-1; D is perhaps TRBD1 (5 bases). Looked up from germline, CDR1 is MGHRA and CDR2 is YSYEKL. Trimming stripped 0 bases from V and 2 bases from J, with 10 bases between. CDR3 length: 15 residues.

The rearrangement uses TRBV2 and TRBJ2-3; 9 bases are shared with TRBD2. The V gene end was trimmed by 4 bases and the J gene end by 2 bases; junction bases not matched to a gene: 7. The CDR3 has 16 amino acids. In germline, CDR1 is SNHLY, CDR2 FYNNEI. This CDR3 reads CASSVGLAGNTDTQYF. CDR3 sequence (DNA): TGTGCCAGCAGTGTAGGTCTAGCGGGGAACACAGATACGCAGTATTTT.

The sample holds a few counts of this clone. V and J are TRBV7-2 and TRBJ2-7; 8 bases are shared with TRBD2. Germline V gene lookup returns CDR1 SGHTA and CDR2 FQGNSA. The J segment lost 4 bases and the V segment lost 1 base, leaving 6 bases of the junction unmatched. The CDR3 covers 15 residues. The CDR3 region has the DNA TGTGCCAGCAGCTTAGATCCAGCGGGGGCATACGAGCAGTACTTC. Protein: CASSLDPAGAYEQYF.

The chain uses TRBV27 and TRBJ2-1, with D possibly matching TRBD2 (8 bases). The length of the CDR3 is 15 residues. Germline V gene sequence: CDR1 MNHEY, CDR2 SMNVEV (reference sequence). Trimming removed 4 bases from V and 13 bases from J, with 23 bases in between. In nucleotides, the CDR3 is TGTGCCAGCAGTTCCGGGACAGCCCGCGGGACTAGTCAGTTCTTC. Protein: CASSSGTARGTSQFF.

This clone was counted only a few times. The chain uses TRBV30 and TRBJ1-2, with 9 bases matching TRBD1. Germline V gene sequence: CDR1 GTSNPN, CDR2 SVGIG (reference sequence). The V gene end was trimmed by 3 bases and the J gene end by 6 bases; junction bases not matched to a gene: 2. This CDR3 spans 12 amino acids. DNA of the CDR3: TGTGCCTGGAGGGGACAGGGAAATGGCTACACCTTC. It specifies CAWRGQGNGYTF. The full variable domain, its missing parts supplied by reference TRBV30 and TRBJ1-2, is SQTIHQWPATLVQPVGSPLSLECTVEGTSNPNLYWYRQAAGRGLQLLFYSVGIGQISSEVPQNLSASRPQDRQFILSSKKLLLSDSGFYLCAWRGQGNGYTFGSGTRLTVV.

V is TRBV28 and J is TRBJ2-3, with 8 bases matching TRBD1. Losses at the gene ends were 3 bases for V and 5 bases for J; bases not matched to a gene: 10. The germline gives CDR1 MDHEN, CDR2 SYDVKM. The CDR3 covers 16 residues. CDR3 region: CASSFFQGASRDTQYF. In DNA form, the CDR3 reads TGTGCCAGCAGTTTTTTCCAGGGGGCTTCGAGAGATACGCAGTATTTT.

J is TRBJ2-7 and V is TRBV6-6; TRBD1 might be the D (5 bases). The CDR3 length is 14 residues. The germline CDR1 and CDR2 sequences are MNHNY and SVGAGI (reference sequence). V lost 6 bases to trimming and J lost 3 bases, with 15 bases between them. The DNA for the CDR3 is TGTGCCAGCAGCCCCACGGACACTGACTACGAGCAGTACTTC. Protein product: CASSPTDTDYEQYF.

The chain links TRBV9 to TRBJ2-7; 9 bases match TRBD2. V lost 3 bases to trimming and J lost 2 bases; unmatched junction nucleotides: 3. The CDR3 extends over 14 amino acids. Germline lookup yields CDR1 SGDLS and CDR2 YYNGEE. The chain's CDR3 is CASSASGGTYEQYF. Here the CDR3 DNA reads TGTGCCAGCAGCGCAAGCGGGGGGACCTACGAGCAGTACTTC.

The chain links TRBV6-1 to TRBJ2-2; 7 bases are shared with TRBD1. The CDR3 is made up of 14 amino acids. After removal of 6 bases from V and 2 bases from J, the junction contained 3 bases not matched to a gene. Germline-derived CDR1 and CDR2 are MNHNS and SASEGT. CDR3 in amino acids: CASSRDSNTGELFF. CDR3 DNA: TGTGCCAGCAGCCGGGACAGCAACACCGGGGAGCTGTTTTTT.

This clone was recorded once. The CDR3 reads CAWSAQGGSYEQYF. CDR3 sequence (DNA): TGTGCCTGGAGTGCCCAGGGAGGCTCCTACGAGCAGTACTTC. The gene calls are TRBV30 and TRBJ2-7; D perhaps matches TRBD2 (6 bases). V lost 1 base and J 0 bases, leaving 10 bases between the germline ends. The CDR3 extends over 14 amino acids. Germline V lookup: CDR1 GTSNPN, CDR2 SVGIG (reference sequence).

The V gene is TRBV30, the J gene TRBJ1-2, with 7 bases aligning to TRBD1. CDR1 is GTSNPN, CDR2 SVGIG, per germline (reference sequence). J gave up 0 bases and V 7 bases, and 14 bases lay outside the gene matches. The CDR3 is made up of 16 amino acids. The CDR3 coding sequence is TGTGCCTCCTACCCGGACAGGTTTGGAGCTAACTATGGCTACACCTTC. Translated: CASYPDRFGANYGYTF.

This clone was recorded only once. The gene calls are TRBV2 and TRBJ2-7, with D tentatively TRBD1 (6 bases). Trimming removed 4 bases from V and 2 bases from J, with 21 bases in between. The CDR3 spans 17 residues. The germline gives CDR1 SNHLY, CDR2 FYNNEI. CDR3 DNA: TGTGCCAGCAGTGTCGGCAGGTCAGGGGCCCTTACCTACGAGCAGTACTTC. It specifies CASSVGRSGALTYEQYF.

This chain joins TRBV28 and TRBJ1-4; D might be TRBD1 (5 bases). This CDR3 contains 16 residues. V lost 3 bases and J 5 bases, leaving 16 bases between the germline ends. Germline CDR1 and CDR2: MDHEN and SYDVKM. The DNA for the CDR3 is TGTGCCAGCAGTTTCTTTAGCCGCAGGGAAAATGAAAAACTGTTTTTT. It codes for CASSFFSRRENEKLFF.

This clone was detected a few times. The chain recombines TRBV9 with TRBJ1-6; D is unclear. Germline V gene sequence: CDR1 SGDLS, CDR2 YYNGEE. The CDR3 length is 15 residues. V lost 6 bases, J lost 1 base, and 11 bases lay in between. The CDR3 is CASTWSISYNSPLHF. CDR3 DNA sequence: TGTGCCAGCACCTGGAGCATTTCCTATAATTCACCCCTCCACTTT.

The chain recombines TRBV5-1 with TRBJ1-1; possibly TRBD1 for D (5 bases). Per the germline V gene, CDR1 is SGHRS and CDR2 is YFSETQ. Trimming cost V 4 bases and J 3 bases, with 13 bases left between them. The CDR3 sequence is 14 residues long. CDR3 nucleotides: TGCGCCAGCAGCGTTGACAGAAGCTACACTGAAGCTTTCTTT. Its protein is CASSVDRSYTEAFF.

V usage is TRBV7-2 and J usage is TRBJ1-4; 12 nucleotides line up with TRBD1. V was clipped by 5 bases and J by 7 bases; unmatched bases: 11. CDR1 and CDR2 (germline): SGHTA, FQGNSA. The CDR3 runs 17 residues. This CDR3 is CASSLIWDRGQREKLFF. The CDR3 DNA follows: TGTGCCAGCAGCCTAATCTGGGACAGGGGGCAACGTGAAAAACTGTTTTTT.

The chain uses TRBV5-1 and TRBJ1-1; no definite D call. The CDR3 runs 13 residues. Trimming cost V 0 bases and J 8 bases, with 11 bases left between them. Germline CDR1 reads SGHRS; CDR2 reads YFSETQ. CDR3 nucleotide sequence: TGCGCCAGCAGCTTGGGCAGTTCTCTCGAAGCTTTCTTT. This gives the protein CASSLGSSLEAFF.

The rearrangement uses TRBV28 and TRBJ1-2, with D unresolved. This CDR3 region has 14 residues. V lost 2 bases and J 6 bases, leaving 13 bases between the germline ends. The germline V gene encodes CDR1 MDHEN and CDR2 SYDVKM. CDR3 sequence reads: CASSLVPPGDGYTF. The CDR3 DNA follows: TGTGCCAGCAGTTTAGTTCCTCCGGGAGATGGCTACACCTTC.

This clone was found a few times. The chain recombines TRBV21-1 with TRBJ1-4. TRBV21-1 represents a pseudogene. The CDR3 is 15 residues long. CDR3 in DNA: TGTGCCAGCAGCAGATCCGGGATATACTTGGAAAAACTGTTTTTT. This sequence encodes CASSRSGIYLEKLFF.

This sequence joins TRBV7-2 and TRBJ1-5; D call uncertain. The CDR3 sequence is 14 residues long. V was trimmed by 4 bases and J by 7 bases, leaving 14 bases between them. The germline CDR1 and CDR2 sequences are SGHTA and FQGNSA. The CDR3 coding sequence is TGTGCCAGCAGCTGGACCGACGCGGGACAGCCCCAGCATTTT. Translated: CASSWTDAGQPQHF.

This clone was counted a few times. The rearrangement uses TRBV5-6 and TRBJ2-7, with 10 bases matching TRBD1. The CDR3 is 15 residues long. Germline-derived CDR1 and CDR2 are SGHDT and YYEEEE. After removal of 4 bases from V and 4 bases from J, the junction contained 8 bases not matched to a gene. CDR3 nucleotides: TGTGCCAGCAGCCTGACTGGACAGGGGGTGTACGAGCAGTACTTC. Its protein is CASSLTGQGVYEQYF.

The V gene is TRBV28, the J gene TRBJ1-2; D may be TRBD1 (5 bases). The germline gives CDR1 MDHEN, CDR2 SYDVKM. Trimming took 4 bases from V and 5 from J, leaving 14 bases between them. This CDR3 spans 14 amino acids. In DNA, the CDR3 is TGTGCCAGCAGTTCGACGGCGGGGGGGTATGGCTACACCTTC. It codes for CASSSTAGGYGYTF.

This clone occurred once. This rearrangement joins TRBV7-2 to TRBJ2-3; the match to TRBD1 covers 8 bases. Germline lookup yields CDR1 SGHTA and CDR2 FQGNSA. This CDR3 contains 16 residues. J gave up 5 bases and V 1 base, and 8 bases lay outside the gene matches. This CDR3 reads CASSLGVRGRKDTQYF. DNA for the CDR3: TGTGCCAGCAGCTTAGGGGTCAGGGGGCGGAAAGATACGCAGTATTTT.